In this sample, the clone carrying this TCR beta chain turned up once. Looked up from germline, CDR1 is MDHEN and CDR2 is SYDVKM. The CDR3 runs 15 residues. V shed 4 bases, J shed 2 bases, and the junction held 3 bases outside the gene matches. Repertoires were generated with immunoSEQ multiplex PCR, while TCRdb's copy carries only in-frame clones and drops some. The sample lists tens of thousands of clones, 80% to 95% seen once, with under 7.5% in the top ten. This record belongs to a study of graft-versus-host responses after intestinal transplantation. The gene calls are TRBV28 and TRBJ2-3; 10 nucleotides align to TRBD2. This clonotype was obtained from a human patient who received an intestinal transplant, so some T cells may come from the graft donor. Sequenced material: PBMCs, taken about 790 days after a first intestinal transplant, on the day of a second. The CDR3: CASSSGLAVTDTQYF. The CDR3 bases are TGTGCCAGCAGTTCCGGACTAGCGGTCACAGATACGCAGTATTTT. Drawing the rest from reference TRBV28 and TRBJ2-3, the complete variable domain is DVKVTQSSRYLVKRTGEKVFLECVQDMDHENMFWYRQDPGLGLRLIYFSYDVKMKEKGDIPEGYSVSREKKERFSLILESASTNQTSMYLCASSSGLAVTDTQYFGPGTRLTVL.